The entry below describes one T cell receptor (beta chain). This sample was included in a study of blood T cell repertoires in COVID-19. Background on the study: The United States, Italy and Spain provided the acute and convalescent COVID-19 samples.

Original analysis: Using reference gene primer amplification, nucleated cell counts were estimated. Measured with immunoSEQ multiplex PCR; TCRdb has only the in-frame clones, and not every one. Clone size and V and J calls were adopted from that table, with D and trimming inferred from the DNA. The sample contains about 250,000 clones, around 81% of which appear only once. The sample consisted of peripheral blood. The sequence came from a man between 45 and 60 years old with active or convalescent COVID-19.

CDR3 sequence: CAISESSGVSSKETQYF. The CDR3 coding sequence is TGTGCCATCAGTGAGTCAAGTGGAGTCTCTTCTAAGGAGACCCAGTACTTC. The chain carries TRBV10-3 and TRBJ2-5; no clear D. Germline assignment: CDR1 ENHRY and CDR2 SYGVKD. V was clipped by 0 bases and J by 5 bases, with 19 bases between them. The CDR3 extends over 17 amino acids.